This entry concerns a single TCR beta chain. Antigen unknown. These data belong to a study of beta chain features in type 1 diabetes. The whole isolated RNA underwent reverse transcription, so sequencing captured expressed TCRB transcripts. Clones were read by immunoSEQ multiplex PCR, and TCRdb kept only the in-frame ones, dropping some. The sample carries approximately 100,000 clones, 40% recorded once. There are 18 residues in the CDR3. Germline V lookup: CDR1 GTSNPN, CDR2 SVGIG (reference sequence). The ends lost 5 bases at V and 4 bases at J; junction bases unmatched: 16. Findings and caveats of the study: Cells with high TCR expression could be over-represented when cDNA is sequenced. No resolution was reached here on whether HLA type influences TCRB rearrangement.

The origin of this receptor is a woman younger than 30 in good health. The chain is built from TRBV30 and TRBJ2-7; 14 nucleotides line up with TRBD2. The sequenced sample was stem cell memory CD4+ T cells from blood. CDR3 sequence reads: CAWDSRTSGGKRAYEQYF. DNA for the CDR3: TGTGCCTGGGATAGTCGGACTAGCGGGGGGAAGAGGGCTTACGAGCAGTACTTC.